The 9 T cell receptor beta chains reported below all come from one sample, sequenced in a study of cytomegalovirus exposure and HLA in healthy donors. The PCR ran on 60 Vbeta and 13 Jbeta primers. Clones were sequenced by immunoSEQ multiplex PCR, and TCRdb holds only the in-frame ones, with some missing. The repertoire holds fewer than 90,000 clones, with around four fifths as singletons. Sequencing used PBMCs. The origin of the receptors is a man younger than 45 in good health and CMV-seropositive.

The rearrangement joins TRBV4-2 to TRBJ2-7, with D possibly being TRBD1 (5 bases). Germline V gives CDR1 LGHNA, CDR2 YNFKEQ. V was trimmed by 0 bases and J by 5 bases, leaving 14 bases between them. This CDR3 contains 15 residues. CDR3 residues: CASSQDWQGRDEQYF. The DNA for the CDR3 is TGTGCCAGCAGCCAAGATTGGCAGGGCCGGGACGAGCAGTACTTC.

The CDR3 spells CASDSSGGPVFPYEQFF. CDR3 DNA: TGTGCCAGCGACTCGTCCGGGGGGCCGGTATTCCCCTATGAGCAGTTCTTC. The gene calls are TRBV7-9 and TRBJ2-1, with D maybe TRBD2 (7 bases). Germline V CDR1 and CDR2: SEHNR, FQNEAQ (reference sequence). V was shortened by 8 bases and J by 8 bases, with 28 bases between the two germline ends. The CDR3 is 17 amino acids.

The rearrangement uses TRBV2 and TRBJ2-5; D perhaps matches TRBD1 (8 bases). The V gene lost 4 bases and the J gene lost 5 bases, with 17 bases spanning the gap. Looked up from germline, CDR1 is SNHLY and CDR2 is FYNNEI. The CDR3 loop spans 15 amino acids. This CDR3 reads CASSALTGGEETQYF. The CDR3 DNA reads TGTGCCAGCAGTGCCCTCACAGGGGGGGAGGAGACCCAGTACTTC. Looking up the rest from reference TRBV2 and TRBJ2-5 gives the full variable domain: EPEVTQTPSHQVTQMGQEVILRCVPISNHLYFYWYRQILGQKVEFLVSFYNNEISEKSEIFDDQFSVERPDGSNFTLKIRSTKLEDSAMYFCASSALTGGEETQYFGPGTRLLVL.

The rearrangement joins TRBV30 to TRBJ1-5; 8 positions agree with TRBD1. Germline V gives CDR1 GTSNPN, CDR2 SVGIG (reference sequence). The V segment lost 2 bases and the J segment 8 bases; nucleotides outside the gene matches: 8. This CDR3 has 14 residues. CDR3 amino acids: CAWSRGQVAEPQHF. The CDR3 DNA is TGTGCCTGGAGTAGGGGACAGGTCGCGGAGCCCCAGCATTTT.

The chain couples TRBV7-6 to TRBJ2-7; 8 positions agree with TRBD2. V lost 5 bases, J lost 5 bases, and 8 bases stayed unmatched. Germline lookup yields CDR1 SGHVS and CDR2 FNYEAQ. The CDR3 covers 14 residues. The CDR3 here is CASSPREGRDEQYF. CDR3 DNA sequence: TGTGCCAGCAGCCCCCGGGAGGGGCGGGACGAGCAGTACTTC.

This clone occurred a few times. The J gene is TRBJ1-1, the V gene TRBV6-6, with 10 nucleotides matching TRBD1. Trimming cost V 5 bases and J 3 bases; bases outside gene matches: 6. The CDR3 covers 15 residues. Germline V CDR1 and CDR2: MNHNY, SVGAGI (reference sequence). CDR3 in DNA: TGTGCCAGCAGTCCCTGGGACAGGGGAGACACTGAAGCTTTCTTT. It codes for CASSPWDRGDTEAFF.

V and J are TRBV19 and TRBJ1-5, with TRBD1 matching over 8 bases. Germline V gene lookup returns CDR1 LNHDA and CDR2 SQIVND (reference sequence). The CDR3 totals 14 residues. V gave up 7 bases and J gave up 4 bases; unmatched junction bases: 6. CDR3 in amino acids: CASNDRGFNQPQHF. CDR3 coding DNA: TGTGCCAGTAATGACAGGGGCTTTAATCAGCCCCAGCATTTT.

The chain employs TRBV6-4 and TRBJ2-2; possibly TRBD2 for D (6 bases). Germline values: CDR1 MRHNA, CDR2 SNTAGT. This CDR3 is built from 16 residues. The V end lost 0 bases, the J end lost 3 bases, and 11 bases lay between the germline ends. This CDR3 is CASSDSRDSDTGELFF. The CDR3 nucleotides are TGTGCCAGCAGTGACTCGCGGGATTCTGACACCGGGGAGCTGTTTTTT.

The V gene is TRBV4-2, the J gene TRBJ2-2, with 7 bases aligning to TRBD1. The germline CDR1 and CDR2 sequences are LGHNA and YNFKEQ. Unmatched junction bases numbered 6, after V lost 1 base and J lost 4 bases. The CDR3 runs 16 residues. The CDR3 reads CASSQGVAGGTGELFF. CDR3 sequence (DNA): TGTGCCAGCAGCCAAGGGGTGGCAGGGGGCACCGGGGAGCTGTTTTTT.